This TCR beta chain was captured by sequencing in a study of T cell changes during pregnancy in multiple sclerosis. Data came from immunoSEQ multiplex PCR; TCRdb stores just in-frame clones and leaves some out. The repertoire holds about 44,000 clones, with roughly 92% as singletons. The specimen was CD4+ T cells from peripheral blood mononuclear cells, collected in the third trimester of pregnancy. The TCR comes from a female donor with multiple sclerosis, enrolled in a pregnancy study.

CDR3 nucleotides: TGTGCCAGCAGCGTAGGAGGGGGAAATTCTGGGGCCAACGTCCTGACTTTC. It yields the protein CASSVGGGNSGANVLTF. The V call is TRBV9, the J call TRBJ2-6; possibly TRBD1 for D (6 bases). CDR3 size: 17 residues. Trimming stripped 0 bases from V and 1 base from J, with 11 bases between. Germline V gene lookup returns CDR1 SGDLS and CDR2 YYNGEE.